This T cell receptor beta chain was captured by sequencing in a study of shared clonotypes between healthy human individuals. TCRdb's table, derived via immunoSEQ multiplex PCR, lists solely in-frame clones and lacks some. The sample has over 850,000 clones, 70% to 80% seen once. This clone has just one count. Its antigen is still unknown. Findings and limits, study-wide: Generation probability values for non-shared clonotypes were lower than those for clonotypes shared by all four donors. Donor clonotype sharing was expected to depend on sequencing depth. Memory subsets generally showed smaller estimated richness than naive subsets did. A few donors showed sharing of about 4.7% of naive CD4 clonotypes.

This CDR3 region has 11 residues. Per germline, CDR1 SQVTM and CDR2 ANQGSEA. V lost 4 bases to trimming and J lost 8 bases, with 8 bases between them. The V call is TRBV29-1, the J call TRBJ1-4, with D perhaps matching TRBD1 (5 bases). This receptor was taken from a man younger than 30 in good health. Some clones in this sample may be carry-over from other donors' samples. The specimen was memory CD4+ T cells from PBMCs. Sample subset: CD45RA-negative fraction. In DNA form, the CDR3 reads TGCAGCGTTGCAGGGAGCGAAAAACTGTTTTTT. This translates into CSVAGSEKLFF.